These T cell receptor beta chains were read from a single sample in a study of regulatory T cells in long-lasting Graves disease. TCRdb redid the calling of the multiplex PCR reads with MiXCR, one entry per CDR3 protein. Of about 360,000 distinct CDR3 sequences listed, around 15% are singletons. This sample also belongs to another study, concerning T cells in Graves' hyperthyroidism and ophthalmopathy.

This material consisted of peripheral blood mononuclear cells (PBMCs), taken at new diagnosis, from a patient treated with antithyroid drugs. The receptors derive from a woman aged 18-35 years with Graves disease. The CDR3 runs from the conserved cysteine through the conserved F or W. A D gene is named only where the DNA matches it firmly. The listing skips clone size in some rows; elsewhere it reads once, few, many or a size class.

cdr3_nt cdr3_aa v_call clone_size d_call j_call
TGTGCCAGCAGTTCGGGGTTTTTTAAGGGCACTGAAGCTTTCTTT CASSSGFFKGTEAFF TRBV27 few - TRBJ1-1
TGTGCCAGCAGCTCCTTCCCCCGGGACAAGAACACCGGGGAGCTGTTTTTT CASSSFPRDKNTGELFF TRBV7-3 - - TRBJ2-2
TGTGCCAGCAACGCCGGGACTCCTTCCTACAATGAGCAGTTCTTC CASNAGTPSYNEQFF TRBV27 many - TRBJ2-1
TGCGCCAGCAGTTGGACAGGGGATAATTCACCCCTCCACTTT CASSWTGDNSPLHF TRBV5-1 many TRBD1 TRBJ1-6
TGCAGCGTTCGGGGGGGACAGGACTACGAGCAGTACTTC CSVRGGQDYEQYF TRBV29-1 many - TRBJ2-7
TGCGCCAGCAGTTTCGGCTACGGCGGACTGAACACTGAAGCTTTCTTT CASSFGYGGLNTEAFF TRBV5-1 - - TRBJ1-1
TGTGCCAGCTCACGGGGGGCCCAATCCTACGAGCAGTACTTC CASSRGAQSYEQYF TRBV18 many - TRBJ2-7
TGTGCCAGTAGTATATATAGCGGGGGCCAAGAGACCCAGTACTTC CASSIYSGGQETQYF TRBV19 few TRBD2 TRBJ2-5
TGTGCCAGCGCCCGATCGCGGCATGAAAAACTGTTTTTT CASARSRHEKLFF TRBV28 many - TRBJ1-4
TGTGCCAGCAGGATCGGGACAGGGGAGGGCACTGAAGCTTTCTTT CASRIGTGEGTEAFF TRBV7-9 many TRBD1 TRBJ1-1
TGCAGCGTTGAGGTGGGGGGCCTTTATGGCTACACCTTC CSVEVGGLYGYTF TRBV29-1 many - TRBJ1-2
TGTGCCAGCAGTTTATCGGGGACTAGTATCTACGAGCAGTACTTC CASSLSGTSIYEQYF TRBV27 few TRBD2 TRBJ2-7
TGTGCCAGCTCACCGCTCTATTTAGAAGGGGGCTCGAACACCGGGGAGCTGTTTTTT CASSPLYLEGGSNTGELFF TRBV18 many TRBD1 TRBJ2-2
TGTGCCAGCAGGAAGGGGGCTGAGAATTCACCCCTCCACTTT CASRKGAENSPLHF TRBV12-3/TRBV12-4 few TRBD1 TRBJ1-6
TGTGCCACCAGCAGGAACGCTAACTACGAGCAGTGCTTC CATSRNANYEQCF TRBV15 - - TRBJ2-7
TGTGCCAGCAGCCACACAGGGGGGAGAGGCCGGGGAAACACCGGGGAGCTGTTTTTT CASSHTGGRGRGNTGELFF TRBV7-3 many TRBD1 TRBJ2-2
TGTGCCTGGAGCACAGGAGCGAATCAGCCCCAGCATTTT CAWSTGANQPQHF TRBV30 many - TRBJ1-5
TGTGCCAGCAGCCCGACATTGAACACTGAAGCTTTCTTT CASSPTLNTEAFF TRBV3-1 many - TRBJ1-1
TGTGCCTGGAGTGTTTGGGGTACAGATACGCAGTATTTT CAWSVWGTDTQYF TRBV30 many - TRBJ2-3
TGTGCCAGCAGCTTAGCTAACAGGGGAAGGACTGAAGCTTTCTTT CASSLANRGRTEAFF TRBV7-8 many TRBD1 TRBJ1-1
TGCAGCGTCAGGGGGGGGCAGTCAGACATGAACACTGAAGCTTTCTTT CSVRGGQSDMNTEAFF TRBV29-1 many TRBD1 TRBJ1-1
TGCAGTGCTAGAGATGGCGGGGGAATGATGTACCAAGAGACCCAGTACTTC CSARDGGGMMYQETQYF TRBV20-1 many TRBD2 TRBJ2-5
TGTGCCAGCTCACCCTCGGAGAATCAGCCCCAGCATTTT CASSPSENQPQHF TRBV18 many - TRBJ1-5
TGTGCCAGCAGGTTACGCGATGAGCAGTTCTTC CASRLRDEQFF TRBV12-3/TRBV12-4 few - TRBJ2-1
TGCGCCAGCAGCTCCGAGGGAGCAAGGGTGTCCGGGGAGCTGTTTTTT CASSSEGARVSGELFF TRBV5-1 many - TRBJ2-2
TGCGCCACCAACATACCCGAGCAGTACTTC CATNIPEQYF TRBV10-2 - - TRBJ2-7
TGTGCCAGCAGCCCCGGACCCGGGACAGACAACCTCGGGGGCAAAAACATTCAGTACTTC CASSPGPGTDNLGGKNIQYF TRBV11-2 - - TRBJ2-4
TGTGCCAATAGCCAGGGGAGTATGAGGAATGAGCAGTTCTTC CANSQGSMRNEQFF TRBV28 many - TRBJ2-1
TGTGCCAGCAGCTCGAGGACCGCAACTAATGAAAAACTGTTTTTT CASSSRTATNEKLFF TRBV3-1 many - TRBJ1-4
TGCGCCAGCGGCCTGACTATGGGCGAGCAGTACTTC CASGLTMGEQYF TRBV5-1 few - TRBJ2-7
TGCAGTGCTTGGGGGCCTGGAAGCGGGAGGGCCCACGGGCAGTTCTTC CSAWGPGSGRAHGQFF TRBV20-1 - TRBD2 TRBJ2-1
TGCGCCAGCAGCCAAGCCTGGAGAGGGGGTGGAAACACCGGGGAGCTGTTTTTT CASSQAWRGGGNTGELFF TRBV4-1 many - TRBJ2-2
TGCAGTGCTCCGGGACTAGCGGGAACCAATGAGCAGTTCTTC CSAPGLAGTNEQFF TRBV20-1 - TRBD2 TRBJ2-1
TGTGCTAGTGGTTTGTACGACCAGGGACAGGGGGGGAACAATGAGCAGTTCTTC CASGLYDQGQGGNNEQFF TRBV12-5 many TRBD1 TRBJ2-1
TGTGCCAGCAGTTTGATCCCCGGGACAGGGTCCTACAATGAGCAGTTCTTC CASSLIPGTGSYNEQFF TRBV28 few TRBD1 TRBJ2-1
TGCGCCAGCAGAACAACGACAGGTTCCTACGAGCAGTACTTC CASRTTTGSYEQYF TRBV4-1 many - TRBJ2-7
TGTGCCAGTCGGACAGGGAACACCGGGGAGCTGTTTTTT CASRTGNTGELFF TRBV6-2/TRBV6-3 many TRBD1 TRBJ2-2
TGCGCCAGCAGCTGGGACAGGGTTTTATTGAACACTGAAGCTTTCTTT CASSWDRVLLNTEAFF TRBV5-1 - TRBD1 TRBJ1-1
TGTGCCAGCAAGCTGTGGGGGGCTAATGAAAAACTGTTTTTT CASKLWGANEKLFF TRBV7-8 many - TRBJ1-4
TGTGCCATCAGTGCCACGGGGCCTAGCCCCCCGAACACTGAAGCTTTCTTT CAISATGPSPPNTEAFF TRBV10-3 many - TRBJ1-1
TGTGCCATCAGGGACAGGAGAGGACAAATGAACACTGAAGCTTTCTTT CAIRDRRGQMNTEAFF TRBV10-3 - TRBD1 TRBJ1-1
TGTGCCAGTAGTATGCTAGCGGGCCCTTCATCGCTTTATACGCAGTATTTT CASSMLAGPSSLYTQYF TRBV19 few TRBD2 TRBJ2-3
TGCAGTGCAGCTAGCGGGGGGAACACTGAAGCTTTCTTT CSAASGGNTEAFF TRBV20-1 - - TRBJ1-1
TGCAGTGCTAGAGAGCGCCTAACTAGCACAGATACGCAGTATTTT CSARERLTSTDTQYF TRBV20-1 few - TRBJ2-3
TGTGCCAGCAGCGGCAGCGGGGGGGCCTCCGGGGAGCTGTTTTTT CASSGSGGASGELFF TRBV9 few TRBD2 TRBJ2-2
TGCGCCAGCAGCCTCCTCGGGCATCCAGGCACAGATACGCAGTATTTT CASSLLGHPGTDTQYF TRBV5-1 many - TRBJ2-3
TGTGCCAGCAGTGAATCCGACAGGGACACCGGGGAGCTGTTTTTT CASSESDRDTGELFF TRBV25-1 few TRBD1 TRBJ2-2
TGTGCCATCAGATTTGGGGGGGGTATGAACACTGAAGCTTTCTTT CAIRFGGGMNTEAFF TRBV10-3 - - TRBJ1-1
TGTGCCAGCAGCCCTAGAGAGGGGACAGGGGGCGCACCGGGGGAGCAGTACTTC CASSPREGTGGAPGEQYF TRBV9 - TRBD1 TRBJ2-7
TGTGCCAGCAGGGGACAGGATAGCAATCAGCCCCAGCATTTT CASRGQDSNQPQHF TRBV2 many TRBD1 TRBJ1-5
TGCAGTGCGAACCGCCACACCCAGTACTTC CSANRHTQYF TRBV20-1 many - TRBJ2-5
TGTGCCAGCAACCTAGTGGCGGGGGGGCCGTCAGATACGCAGTATTTT CASNLVAGGPSDTQYF TRBV6-1 many TRBD2 TRBJ2-3
TGTGCCAGCAGTTCCCCCCAGCGGCTAGCGAGCACAGATACGCAGTATTTT CASSSPQRLASTDTQYF TRBV28 many - TRBJ2-3
TGCGCCAGCAGCCAAGTAGGGAGCCAGAAAGAGACCCAGTACTTC CASSQVGSQKETQYF TRBV4-1 - - TRBJ2-5
TGTGCCAGCAGCTTATCCCAGGGGGCAGATACGCAGTATTTT CASSLSQGADTQYF TRBV7-3 few TRBD1 TRBJ2-3